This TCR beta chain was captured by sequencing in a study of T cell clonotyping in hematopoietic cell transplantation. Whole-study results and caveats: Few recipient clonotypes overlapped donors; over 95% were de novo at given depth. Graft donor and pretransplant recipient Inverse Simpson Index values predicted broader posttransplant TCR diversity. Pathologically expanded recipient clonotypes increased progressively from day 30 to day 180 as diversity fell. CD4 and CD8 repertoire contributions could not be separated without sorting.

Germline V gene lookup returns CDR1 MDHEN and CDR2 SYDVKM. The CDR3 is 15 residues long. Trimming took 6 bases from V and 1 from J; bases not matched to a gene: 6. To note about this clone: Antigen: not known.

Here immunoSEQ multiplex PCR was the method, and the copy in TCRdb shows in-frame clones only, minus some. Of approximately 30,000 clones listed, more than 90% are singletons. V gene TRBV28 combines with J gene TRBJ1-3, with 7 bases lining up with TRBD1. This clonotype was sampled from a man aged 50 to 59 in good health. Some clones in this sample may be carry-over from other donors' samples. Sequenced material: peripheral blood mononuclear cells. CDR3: CASSPPTGSGNTIYF. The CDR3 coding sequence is TGTGCCAGCAGCCCCCCGACAGGGTCTGGAAACACCATATATTTT.